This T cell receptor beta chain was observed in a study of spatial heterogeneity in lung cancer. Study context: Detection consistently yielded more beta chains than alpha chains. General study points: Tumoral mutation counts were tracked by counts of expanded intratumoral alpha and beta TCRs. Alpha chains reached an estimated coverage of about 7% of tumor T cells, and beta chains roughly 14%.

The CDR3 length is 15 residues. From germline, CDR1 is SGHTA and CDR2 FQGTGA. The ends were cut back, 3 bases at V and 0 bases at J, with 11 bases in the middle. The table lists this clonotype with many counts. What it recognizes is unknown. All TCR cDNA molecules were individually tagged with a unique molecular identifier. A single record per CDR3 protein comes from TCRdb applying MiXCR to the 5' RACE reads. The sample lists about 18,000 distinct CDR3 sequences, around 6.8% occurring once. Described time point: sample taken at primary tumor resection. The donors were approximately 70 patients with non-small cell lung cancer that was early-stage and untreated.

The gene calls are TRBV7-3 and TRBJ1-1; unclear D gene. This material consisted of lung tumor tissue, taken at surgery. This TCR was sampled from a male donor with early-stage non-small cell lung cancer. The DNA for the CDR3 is TGTGCCAGCAGCTTTCTGGGTAGGATGAACACTGAAGCTTTCTTT. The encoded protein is CASSFLGRMNTEAFF.